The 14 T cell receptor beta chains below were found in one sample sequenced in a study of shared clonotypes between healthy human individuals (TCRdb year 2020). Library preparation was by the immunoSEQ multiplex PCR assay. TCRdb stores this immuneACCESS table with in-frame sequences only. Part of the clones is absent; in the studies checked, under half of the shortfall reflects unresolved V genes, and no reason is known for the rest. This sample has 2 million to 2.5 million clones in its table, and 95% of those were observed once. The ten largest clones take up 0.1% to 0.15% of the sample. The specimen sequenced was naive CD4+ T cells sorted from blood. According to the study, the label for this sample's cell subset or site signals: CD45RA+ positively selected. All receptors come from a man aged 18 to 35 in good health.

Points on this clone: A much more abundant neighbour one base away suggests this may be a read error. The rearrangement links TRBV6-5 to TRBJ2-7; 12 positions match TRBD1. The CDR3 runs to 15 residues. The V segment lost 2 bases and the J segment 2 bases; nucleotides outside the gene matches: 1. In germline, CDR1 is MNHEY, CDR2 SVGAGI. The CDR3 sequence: CASSYGTGGTYEQYF. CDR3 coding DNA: TGTGCCAGCAGTTACGGGACAGGGGGCACCTACGAGCAGTACTTC.

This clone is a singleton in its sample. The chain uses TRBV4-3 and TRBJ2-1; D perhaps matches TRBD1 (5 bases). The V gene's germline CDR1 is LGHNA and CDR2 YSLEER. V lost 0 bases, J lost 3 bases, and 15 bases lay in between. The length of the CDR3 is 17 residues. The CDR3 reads CASSQDPPQQGYNEQFF. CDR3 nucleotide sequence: TGCGCCAGCAGCCAAGACCCACCGCAGCAGGGCTACAATGAGCAGTTCTTC.

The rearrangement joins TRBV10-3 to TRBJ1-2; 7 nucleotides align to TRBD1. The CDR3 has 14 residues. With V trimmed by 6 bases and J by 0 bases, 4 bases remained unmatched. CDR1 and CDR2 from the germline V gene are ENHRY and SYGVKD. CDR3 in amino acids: CAISRDRSNYGYTF. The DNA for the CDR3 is TGTGCCATCAGCCGGGACAGATCTAACTATGGCTACACCTTC.

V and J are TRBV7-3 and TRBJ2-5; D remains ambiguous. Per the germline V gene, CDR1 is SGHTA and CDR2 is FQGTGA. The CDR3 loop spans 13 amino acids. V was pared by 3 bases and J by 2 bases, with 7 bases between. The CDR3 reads CASSFVGQETQYF. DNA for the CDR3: TGTGCCAGCAGCTTCGTTGGGCAAGAGACCCAGTACTTC. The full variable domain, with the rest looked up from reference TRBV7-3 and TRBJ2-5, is GAGVSQTPSNKVTEKGKYVELRCDPISGHTALYWYRQSLGQGPEFLIYFQGTGAADDSGLPNDRFFAVRPEGSVSTLKIQRTERGDSAVYLCASSFVGQETQYFGPGTRLLVL.

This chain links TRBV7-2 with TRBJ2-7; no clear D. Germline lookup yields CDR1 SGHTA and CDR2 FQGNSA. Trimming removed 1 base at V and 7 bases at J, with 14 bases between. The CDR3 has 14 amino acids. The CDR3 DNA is TGTGCCAGCAGCTTAGAAGCGCTAACCGTAGAGCAGTACTTC. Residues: CASSLEALTVEQYF.

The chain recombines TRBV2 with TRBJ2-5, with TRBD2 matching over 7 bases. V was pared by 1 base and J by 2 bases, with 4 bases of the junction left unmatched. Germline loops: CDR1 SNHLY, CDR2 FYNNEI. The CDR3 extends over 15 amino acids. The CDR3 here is CASSEGGRMQETQYF. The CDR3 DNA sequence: TGTGCCAGCAGTGAAGGCGGGAGAATGCAAGAGACCCAGTACTTC.

In DNA, the CDR3 is TGTGCCAGCAGCTTAGAGCAAGAGACCCAGTACTTC. Residues: CASSLEQETQYF. The chain links TRBV7-6 to TRBJ2-5, with no clear D. The CDR3 totals 12 residues. V shed 1 base and J shed 2 bases, with 2 bases lying between them. CDR1 and CDR2 (germline): SGHVS, FNYEAQ.

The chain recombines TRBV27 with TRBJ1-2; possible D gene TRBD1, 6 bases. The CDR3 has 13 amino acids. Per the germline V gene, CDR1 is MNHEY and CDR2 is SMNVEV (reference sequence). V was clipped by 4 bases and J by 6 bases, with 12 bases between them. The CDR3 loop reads CASSSTGSHGYTF. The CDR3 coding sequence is TGTGCCAGCAGTTCTACAGGGAGCCATGGCTACACCTTC.

The CDR3 is CASSQPGQIPYEQYF. The CDR3 DNA reads as TGTGCCAGCTCACAGCCGGGACAGATTCCCTACGAGCAGTACTTC. J is TRBJ2-7 and V is TRBV18; TRBD1 aligns across 7 bases. Germline CDR1 is KGHSH and CDR2 is LQKENI. V shed 4 bases and J 2 bases; nucleotides not matched to a gene: 8. This CDR3 has 15 amino acids. The full variable domain, rest sourced from reference TRBV18 and TRBJ2-7, is NAGVMQNPRHLVRRRGQEARLRCSPMKGHSHVYWYRQLPEEGLKFMVYLQKENIIDESGMPKERFSAEFPKEGPSILRIQQVVRGDSAAYFCASSQPGQIPYEQYFGPGTRLTVT.

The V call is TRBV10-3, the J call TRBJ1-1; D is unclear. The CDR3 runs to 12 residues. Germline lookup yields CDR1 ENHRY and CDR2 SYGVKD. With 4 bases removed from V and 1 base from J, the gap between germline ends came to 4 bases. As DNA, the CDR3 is TGTGCCATCAGTGCCAGGAACACTGAAGCTTTCTTT. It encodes CAISARNTEAFF.

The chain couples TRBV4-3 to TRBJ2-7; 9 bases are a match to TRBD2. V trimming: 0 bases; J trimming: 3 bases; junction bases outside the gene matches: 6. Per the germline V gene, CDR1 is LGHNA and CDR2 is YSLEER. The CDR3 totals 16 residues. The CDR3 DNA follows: TGCGCCAGCAGCCAAGATAGCAGGACTAGCGTCTACGAGCAGTACTTC. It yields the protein CASSQDSRTSVYEQYF.

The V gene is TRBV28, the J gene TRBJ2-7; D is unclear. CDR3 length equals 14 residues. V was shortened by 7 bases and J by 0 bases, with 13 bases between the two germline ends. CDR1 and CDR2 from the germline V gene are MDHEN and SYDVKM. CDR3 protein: CASTPGGTSYEQYF. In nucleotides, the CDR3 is TGTGCCAGCACCCCCGGCGGAACCTCCTACGAGCAGTACTTC. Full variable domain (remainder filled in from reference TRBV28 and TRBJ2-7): DVKVTQSSRYLVKRTGEKVFLECVQDMDHENMFWYRQDPGLGLRLIYFSYDVKMKEKGDIPEGYSVSREKKERFSLILESASTNQTSMYLCASTPGGTSYEQYFGPGTRLTVT.

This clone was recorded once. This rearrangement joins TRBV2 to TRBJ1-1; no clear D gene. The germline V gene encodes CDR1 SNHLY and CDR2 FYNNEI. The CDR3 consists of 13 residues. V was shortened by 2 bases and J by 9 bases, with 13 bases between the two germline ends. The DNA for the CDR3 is TGTGCCAGCAGTGAAACCGGGAAGCTCAAAGCTTTCTTT. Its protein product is CASSETGKLKAFF.

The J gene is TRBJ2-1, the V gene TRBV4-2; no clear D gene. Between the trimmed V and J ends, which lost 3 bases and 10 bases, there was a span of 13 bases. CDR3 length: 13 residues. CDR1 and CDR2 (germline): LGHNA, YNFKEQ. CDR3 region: CASSHENDHEQFF. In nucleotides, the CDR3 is TGTGCCAGCAGCCATGAGAATGACCACGAGCAGTTCTTC.